This entry lists 15 T cell receptor beta chains sequenced from one sample in a study of blood T cell repertoires in COVID-19. TCRdb's copy holds only in-frame clones and misses some; the assay was immunoSEQ multiplex PCR. The sample holds approximately 80,000 clones; roughly 73% are singletons and the top ten take 7.5% to 10%. The sequencing input was peripheral blood. The receptors shown here come from a human donor in a cohort sampled during active COVID-19.

This sequence joins TRBV5-1 and TRBJ2-7, with TRBD2 matching over 7 bases. CDR3 length equals 15 residues. Germline CDR1 and CDR2: SGHRS and YFSETQ. V shed 3 bases, J shed 1 base, and the junction held 7 bases outside the gene matches. The CDR3 reads CASSSGLVTSYEQYF. Written as DNA, the CDR3 is TGCGCCAGCAGCTCCGGACTAGTCACGTCCTACGAGCAGTACTTC.

The chain employs TRBV11-2 and TRBJ1-1, with D possibly TRBD1 on 6 matching bases. This CDR3 has 15 residues. Germline CDR1 is SGHAT and CDR2 is FQNNGV. Trimming stripped 4 bases from V and 1 base from J, with 13 bases between. CDR3 nucleotide sequence: TGTGCCAGCAGCTCTACAGGGAAGGCGAACACTGAAGCTTTCTTT. Translated, it gives CASSSTGKANTEAFF.

The chain has TRBV7-9 and TRBJ1-2; the D is unclear. Trimming cost V 1 base and J 8 bases, with 17 bases left between them. Germline assignment: CDR1 SEHNR and CDR2 FQNEAQ (reference sequence). The CDR3 totals 15 residues. CDR3 in DNA: TGTGCCAGCAGCTTAGATCCCGGTTCCCTATCCGGCTACACCTTC. This encodes CASSLDPGSLSGYTF. The full variable domain, in which reference TRBV7-9 and TRBJ1-2 provide the parts outside the CDR3, is DTGVSQNPRHKITKRGQNVTFRCDPISEHNRLYWYRQTLGQGPEFLTYFQNEAQLEKSRLLSDRFSAERPKGSFSTLEIQRTEQGDSAMYLCASSLDPGSLSGYTFGSGTRLTVV.

The chain has TRBV5-6 and TRBJ1-5, with TRBD1 matching 9 bases. This CDR3 comprises 13 residues. Germline CDR1 and CDR2: SGHDT and YYEEEE. Germline trimming cut 4 bases from V and 7 bases from J; bases unmatched to any gene: 3. The CDR3 loop is CASSIDRGQPQHF. For the CDR3, the DNA is TGTGCCAGCAGCATTGACAGGGGGCAGCCCCAGCATTTT.

V and J are TRBV6-5 and TRBJ2-3, with TRBD1 matching over 12 bases. V shed 10 bases, J shed 6 bases, and the junction held 5 bases outside the gene matches. The CDR3 consists of 13 residues. The germline CDR1 and CDR2 sequences are MNHEY and SVGAGI. The CDR3 reads CAMSGQGADTQYF. The CDR3 DNA is TGTGCCATGTCGGGACAGGGGGCGGATACGCAGTATTTT.

This sequence joins TRBV11-3 and TRBJ1-4; maybe TRBD1 (6 bases). V lost 5 bases and J lost 11, with 18 bases in between. Germline CDR1 is SGHNT and CDR2 is YENEEA. The CDR3 is 14 amino acids. Here the CDR3 DNA reads TGTGCCAGCAGCACACCCGTGCGGGGGCAGAAACTGTTTTTT. Protein product: CASSTPVRGQKLFF.

The chain has TRBV5-1 and TRBJ2-7; possibly TRBD1 for D (6 bases). Trimming removed 4 bases from V and 5 bases from J, with 19 bases in between. The CDR3 consists of 15 residues. Germline lookup yields CDR1 SGHRS and CDR2 YFSETQ. In nucleotides, the CDR3 is TGCGCCAGCAGCCCCTTCGGACAGACACTCCACGAGCAGTACTTC. This codes for CASSPFGQTLHEQYF.

In this sample, this clone turned up once. V is TRBV5-1 and J is TRBJ2-1, with 7 bases matching TRBD2. Germline V gives CDR1 SGHRS, CDR2 YFSETQ. Trimming at V came to 4 bases and at J to 5 bases, leaving 6 bases not matched to a gene. CDR3 length: 14 amino acids. The chain's CDR3 is CASSVASGHNEQFF. DNA for the CDR3: TGCGCCAGCAGCGTCGCTAGCGGCCACAATGAGCAGTTCTTC.

The rearrangement uses TRBV7-2 and TRBJ2-7, with 9 bases fitting TRBD2. Per the germline V gene, CDR1 is SGHTA and CDR2 is FQGNSA. This CDR3 region has 18 residues. V shed 1 base and J 3 bases; nucleotides not matched to a gene: 13. CDR3 sequence (DNA): TGTGCCAGCAGCTTAGGAATTAGCGGGGGAGACCTCTTCTACGAGCAGTACTTC. It encodes CASSLGISGGDLFYEQYF.

V is TRBV29-1 and J is TRBJ1-6; 7 nucleotides line up with TRBD1. The CDR3 is 13 residues long. The germline V gene has CDR1 SQVTM and CDR2 ANQGSEA. The J segment lost 7 bases and the V segment lost 6 bases, leaving 6 bases of the junction unmatched. The CDR3 DNA reads TGCAGCGTGGCACAGGGGACGAATTCACCCCTCCACTTT. This gives the protein CSVAQGTNSPLHF. The full variable domain, with the rest looked up from reference TRBV29-1 and TRBJ1-6, is SAVISQKPSRDICQRGTSLTIQCQVDSQVTMMFWYRQQPGQSLTLIATANQGSEATYESGFVIDKFPISRPNLTFSTLTVSNMSPEDSSIYLCSVAQGTNSPLHFGNGTRLTVT.

This CDR3 is CASSLDGAGREKLFF. For the CDR3, the DNA is TGTGCCAGCAGCTTAGATGGTGCGGGGAGAGAAAAACTGTTTTTT. The chain recombines TRBV7-2 with TRBJ1-4; no clear D. Germline V gene data show CDR1 as SGHTA and CDR2 as FQGNSA. The CDR3 totals 15 residues. Between the trimmed V and J ends, which lost 1 base and 8 bases, there was a span of 14 bases. Complete variable domain (other parts from reference TRBV7-2 and TRBJ1-4): GAGVSQSPSNKVTEKGKDVELRCDPISGHTALYWYRQSLGQGLEFLIYFQGNSAPDKSGLPSDRFSAERTGGSVSTLTIQRTQQEDSAVYLCASSLDGAGREKLFFGSGTQLSVL.

This clone was detected only a few times. This sequence joins TRBV5-4 and TRBJ2-1; a possible D gene is TRBD2 (6 bases). V was pared by 2 bases and J by 2 bases, with 8 bases between. The CDR3 contains 14 residues. Germline CDR1 reads SGHNT; CDR2 reads YYREEE (reference sequence). The CDR3 here is CASSFGGAYNEQFF. As DNA, the CDR3 is TGTGCCAGCAGCTTCGGCGGGGCCTACAATGAGCAGTTCTTC.

The chain links TRBV3-1 (or the pseudogene TRBV3-2) to TRBJ2-1; 7 bases are shared with TRBD1. Per germline, CDR1 LGHDT and CDR2 YNNKEL (reference sequence). This CDR3 region has 16 residues. The ends lost 1 base at V and 6 bases at J; junction bases unmatched: 9. In DNA form, the CDR3 reads TGTGCCAGCAGCCAAGTGTGGGGCACAGGGGTCAATGAGCAGTTCTTC. It specifies CASSQVWGTGVNEQFF.

This chain links TRBV7-9 with TRBJ1-2, with D unresolved. The CDR3 extends over 13 amino acids. Trimming stripped 3 bases from V and 6 bases from J, with 11 bases between. The V gene's germline CDR1 is SEHNR and CDR2 FQNEAQ (reference sequence). CDR3 coding DNA: TGTGCCAGCAGCTTTCGGGATGGCAATGGCTACACCTTC. The encoded protein is CASSFRDGNGYTF.

This clone is judged large. This chain uses TRBV7-2 with TRBJ2-7, with 11 bases matching TRBD2. CDR3 length: 18 amino acids. V gave up 5 bases and J gave up 2 bases; unmatched junction bases: 14. CDR1 and CDR2 from the germline V gene are SGHTA and FQGNSA. The CDR3 here is CASSLTLAGGSFAYEQYF. DNA of the CDR3: TGTGCCAGCAGCCTCACCCTAGCGGGGGGCTCTTTCGCCTACGAGCAGTACTTC.